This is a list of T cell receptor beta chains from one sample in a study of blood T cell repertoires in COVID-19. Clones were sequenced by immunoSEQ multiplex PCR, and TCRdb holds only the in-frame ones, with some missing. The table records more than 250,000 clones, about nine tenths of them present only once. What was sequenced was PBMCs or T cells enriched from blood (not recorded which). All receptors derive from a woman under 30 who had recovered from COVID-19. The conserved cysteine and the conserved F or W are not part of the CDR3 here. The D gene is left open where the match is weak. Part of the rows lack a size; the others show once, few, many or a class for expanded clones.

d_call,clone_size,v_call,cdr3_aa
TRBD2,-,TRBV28,ASSFGLAGILAKNIQY
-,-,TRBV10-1,ASSEARGGGTDTQY
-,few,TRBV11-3,ASSQMTNTEAF
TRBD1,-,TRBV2,ASSESGQGNQPQH
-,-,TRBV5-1,ASSLSGDTEAF
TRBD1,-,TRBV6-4,ASRQGQESTDTQY
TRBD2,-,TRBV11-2,ASSLRLAGGPFNETQY
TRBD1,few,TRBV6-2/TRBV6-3,ASSPTLGTGLKETQY
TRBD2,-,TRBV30,AWITWTSGRAGETQY
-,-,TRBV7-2,ASSLMGAGNQPQH
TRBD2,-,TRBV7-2,ASSPTRLAGENTQY
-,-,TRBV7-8,ASSPRVETEAF
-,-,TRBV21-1,ASSPGAQGFRSNQPQH
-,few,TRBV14,ASSQQNYEQY
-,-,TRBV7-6,ASSSTGGLEPQH
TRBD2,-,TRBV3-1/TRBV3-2,ASSQTSGSYYEQY
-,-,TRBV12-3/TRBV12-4,ASSFVDGGEQY
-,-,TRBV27,ASSPPPGAVNSPLH
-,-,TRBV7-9,ASSSSEPGEETQY
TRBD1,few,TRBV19,ASTTGGGTDTQY
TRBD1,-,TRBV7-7,ASSSTGKSQPQH
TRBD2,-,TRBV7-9,ASSPPLAESLGEQF
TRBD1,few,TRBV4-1,ASSRTGQGYEQY
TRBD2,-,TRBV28,ASSHGTSPVYEQF
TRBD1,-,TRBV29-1,SVEGQRMNTEAF
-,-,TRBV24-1,ATSDFGATTF
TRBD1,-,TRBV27,ASSPTAGTGGGYEQY
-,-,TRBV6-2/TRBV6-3,ASSSYKGAPQF
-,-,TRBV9,ASSLSLNTGELF
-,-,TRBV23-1,ASSPVRGDGENIQY
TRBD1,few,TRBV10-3,AISRTGGNQPQH
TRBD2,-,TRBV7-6,ASSFQFSLVLSGRAETQY
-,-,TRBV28,ATKGGETDTQY
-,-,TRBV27,ASTSFDRSPYEQY
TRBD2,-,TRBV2,ASRKLAASYNEQF
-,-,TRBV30,ARTNLGEHNEQF
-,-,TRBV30,ARTGTGNTIY
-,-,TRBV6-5,ASSYESESGHEAF